This T cell receptor (beta chain) was observed in a study of response to subunit inactivated influenza vaccine. Study-level findings and limits: Authors suggested that a seasonal influenza vaccination recruits few new T cells each time.

TCRdb processed the RT-PCR reads anew with MiXCR; each CDR3 protein has one entry. Among 650,000 to 800,000 distinct CDR3 sequences listed, approximately 15% were seen once. Concerning this clonotype: Its specificity is not known.

The sample consisted of PBMCs from blood, taken 14 days before vaccination. The source of this sequence is a man in his forties or fifties who received an inactivated influenza vaccine.

CDR3 nucleotide sequence: TGCGCCAGCAGCCAAGATACCAGAGGCGGGTACGAGCAGTACTTC. Protein product: CASSQDTRGGYEQYF. The chain recombines TRBV4-3 with TRBJ2-7, with D possibly matching TRBD2 (5 bases). V lost 0 bases to trimming and J lost 4 bases, with 13 bases between them. The CDR3 has 15 residues. Germline-derived CDR1 and CDR2 are LGHNA and YSLEER.